The T cell receptor beta chain under discussion was sequenced for a study of T cells in localized non-small cell lung cancer. Study results and limitations: An association was observed between higher blood T cell density and longer overall survival. Sequencing, confined to only one tumor region, leaves heterogeneity possible. Uninvolved adjacent lung had higher T cell clonality than tumor and all other tissues. A median roughly 50 of the top 100 tumor clones appeared in adjacent lung.

As regards this clone: Its antigen is undetermined.

The CDR3 extends over 15 amino acids. V was shortened by 0 bases and J by 2 bases, with 10 bases between the two germline ends. Germline assignment: CDR1 SGHRS and CDR2 YFSETQ. Method: immunoSEQ multiplex PCR; TCRdb's copy keeps in-frame clones and lacks some. Among about 59,000 clones, roughly nine tenths were seen once, and the ten largest hold about 20%. The specimen comprised peripheral blood, sampled before any cancer treatment. This receptor was identified in a man between 35 and 75 years old with stage I lung adenocarcinoma. J is TRBJ2-3 and V is TRBV5-1, with D hard to call. The CDR3 spells CASSLEGSPTDTQYF. CDR3 DNA: TGCGCCAGCAGCTTGGAGGGAAGCCCCACAGATACGCAGTATTTT.